Reported below is one TCR beta chain. Antigen specificity is unknown. These data come from a study of blood T cells in healthy people across ages. Germline trimming cut 11 bases from V and 10 bases from J; bases unmatched to any gene: 19. The CDR3 is 15 residues long. Germline CDR1 is MDHEN and CDR2 is SYDVKM. Findings and caveats of the study: TCR beta diversity, measured per million T cells, fell in a roughly linear way with age. The study found more naive CD4+ cells and higher diversity in long-lived than aged donors.

A second PCR, run for roughly 7 to 11 cycles, used a sample-barcoded 5' primer plus a J-beta primer mix. Using its own MiXCR run on the 5' RACE reads, TCRdb lists one record per CDR3 protein. Counted here are about 2 million distinct CDR3 sequences, just under 50% occurring once; the ten biggest clones make up about 2.1%. The sample providers were healthy Caucasian people from Russia, aged about 6 to 95. Roughly 10 milliliters of peripheral blood were drawn from each donor. The sample was blood. The V and J genes are TRBV28 and TRBJ2-1; TRBD1 matches at 8 bases. This TCR was recovered from a woman aged 40 to 50 in good health. CDR3 sequence: CAAQGAIRLEGEQFF. In DNA form, the CDR3 reads TGTGCCGCTCAGGGGGCAATTAGGCTAGAGGGCGAGCAGTTCTTC. The full variable domain, completed using reference TRBV28 and TRBJ2-1, is DVKVTQSSRYLVKRTGEKVFLECVQDMDHENMFWYRQDPGLGLRLIYFSYDVKMKEKGDIPEGYSVSREKKERFSLILESASTNQTSMYLCAAQGAIRLEGEQFFGPGTRLTVL.